Below, 16 T cell receptor beta chains from the same sample are listed, as sequenced in a study of beta chain features in type 1 diabetes. What was sequenced were expressed TCRB transcripts, since all of the isolated RNA had been reverse transcribed. Some clones are missing from TCRdb's copy, which holds only in-frame ones; the method was immunoSEQ multiplex PCR. The repertoire holds some 180,000 clones, with about 13% as singletons. The sample comprised central memory CD4+ T cells from blood. The receptors were gathered from a woman between 18 and 30 years old in good health.

This chain connects TRBV4-3 to TRBJ1-1; TRBD1 is a possible D gene (6 bases). V lost 0 bases to trimming and J lost 4 bases, with 12 bases between them. Germline V lookup: CDR1 LGHNA, CDR2 YSLEER. The CDR3 loop spans 15 amino acids. CDR3 sequence: CASSQELEGGTEAFF. CDR3 nucleotide sequence: TGCGCCAGCAGCCAAGAATTGGAAGGGGGCACTGAAGCTTTCTTT.

The CDR3 DNA reads as TGTGCCAGCAGTTACTGGGGGAGGGGCTCGGGAGCTGAAGCTTTCTTT. Translation: CASSYWGRGSGAEAFF. V gene TRBV6-5 combines with J gene TRBJ1-1; D possibly corresponds to TRBD1 (5 bases). The CDR3 is 16 amino acids. Trimming left V 1 base short and J 6 bases short, with 18 bases between. Germline V gene sequence: CDR1 MNHEY, CDR2 SVGAGI.

The genes are TRBV10-3 and TRBJ2-5; D is possibly TRBD2 (6 bases). The CDR3 has 14 amino acids. Trimming removed 2 bases at V and 3 bases at J, with 10 bases between. Germline CDR1 is ENHRY and CDR2 is SYGVKD. Here the CDR3 reads CAISEGTGEETQYF. The DNA for the CDR3 is TGTGCCATCAGTGAGGGGACGGGGGAAGAGACCCAGTACTTC.

In this sample, this clone turned up a few times. The chain combines TRBV2 with TRBJ1-2; no firm D call. Germline V gene sequence: CDR1 SNHLY, CDR2 FYNNEI. This CDR3 contains 11 residues. The V end was cut by 3 bases, the J end by 8 bases, with 7 bases between. CDR3 loop: CASSDTGGYTF. The CDR3 nucleotides are TGTGCCAGCAGTGACACGGGGGGCTACACCTTC.

This clone was seen a handful of times. The chain is built from TRBV5-4 and TRBJ2-2; D perhaps matches TRBD1 (6 bases). The germline CDR1 and CDR2 sequences are SGHNT and YYREEE (reference sequence). The ends were cut back, 4 bases at V and 6 bases at J, with 16 bases in the middle. The CDR3 covers 15 residues. The CDR3 coding sequence is TGTGCCAGCAGCCGCACAGGGTGGGGGTCCGGGGAGCTGTTTTTT. It translates to CASSRTGWGSGELFF.

This clone was observed a few times. This chain links TRBV7-9 with TRBJ2-7; tentatively, D is TRBD1 (6 bases). CDR1 and CDR2 (germline): SEHNR, FQNEAQ (reference sequence). The germline V and J ends were trimmed by 7 bases and 0 bases, with 7 bases remaining between them. This CDR3 is 12 amino acids long. In DNA form, the CDR3 reads TGTGCCAGCAAGGGGGACTCCTACGAGCAGTACTTC. Translation: CASKGDSYEQYF.

V and J are TRBV7-2 and TRBJ2-5, with D unclear. V was trimmed by 2 bases and J by 1 base, leaving 8 bases between them. Per the germline V gene, CDR1 is SGHTA and CDR2 is FQGNSA. The length of the CDR3 is 14 residues. The CDR3: CASSLISSQETQYF. The DNA of the CDR3 is TGTGCCAGCAGCTTAATATCGTCCCAAGAGACCCAGTACTTC.

This clone was detected only a few times. The chain combines TRBV18 with TRBJ1-5; 7 bases match TRBD1. Trimming took 3 bases from V and 5 from J; bases not matched to a gene: 1. This CDR3 comprises 13 residues. Germline V lookup: CDR1 KGHSH, CDR2 LQKENI. The CDR3 reads CASSPGQDQPQHF. The CDR3 DNA follows: TGTGCCAGCTCACCCGGACAGGATCAGCCCCAGCATTTT.

The chain carries TRBV9 and TRBJ2-1, with TRBD1 matching 9 bases. Germline loops: CDR1 SGDLS, CDR2 YYNGEE. The CDR3 is made up of 14 amino acids. V was clipped by 4 bases and J by 6 bases; unmatched bases: 5. The CDR3 loop is CASSPLTGGNEQFF. CDR3 DNA sequence: TGTGCCAGCAGCCCTCTGACAGGGGGCAATGAGCAGTTCTTC.

This clone was counted only a few times. The gene calls are TRBV7-8 and TRBJ2-1, with D maybe TRBD2 (6 bases). Germline assignment: CDR1 SGHVS and CDR2 FQNEAQ. Trimming cost V 7 bases and J 3 bases, with 10 bases left between them. CDR3 size: 13 residues. CDR3 DNA sequence: TGTGCCAGCATGGGGCGGGGCTACAATGAGCAGTTCTTC. Amino acid sequence: CASMGRGYNEQFF.

A few counts support this clone. This rearrangement joins TRBV6-1 to TRBJ2-3; maybe TRBD2 (6 bases). Trimming shortened V by 7 bases and J by 0 bases, and 11 bases separated the two germline ends. Germline CDR1 reads MNHNS; CDR2 reads SASEGT. This CDR3 has 14 amino acids. The chain's CDR3 is CASISGLSTDTQYF. The DNA of the CDR3 is TGTGCCAGCATTAGCGGTTTAAGCACAGATACGCAGTATTTT.

The table lists this clone with a few counts. This chain uses TRBV6-4 with TRBJ2-4, with D perhaps matching TRBD1 (5 bases). This CDR3 has 13 residues. Germline CDR1 and CDR2: MRHNA and SNTAGT. V was clipped by 2 bases and J by 9 bases, with 11 bases between them. This chain's CDR3 is CASSDRRGGIQYF. The CDR3 DNA sequence: TGTGCCAGCAGTGACAGAAGGGGCGGCATTCAGTACTTC.

This clone occurred a few times. The rearrangement links TRBV18 to TRBJ2-3; D is perhaps TRBD2 (5 bases). V was pared by 4 bases and J by 6 bases, with 8 bases between. CDR3 size: 12 residues. The germline gives CDR1 KGHSH, CDR2 LQKENI. CDR3 sequence reads: CASSRERDTQYF. The CDR3 DNA reads as TGTGCCAGCTCACGAGAGCGGGATACGCAGTATTTT.

This clone was detected ten times or more. The chain has TRBV5-1 and TRBJ2-1; perhaps TRBD1 as D (5 bases). V gave up 4 bases and J gave up 4 bases, with 12 bases separating them. From germline, CDR1 is SGHRS and CDR2 YFSETQ. This CDR3 comprises 14 residues. CDR3 DNA: TGCGCCAGCAGCCCGGGCCAGGGTTACAATGAGCAGTTCTTC. Amino acid sequence: CASSPGQGYNEQFF. The entire variable domain, with the rest obtained from reference TRBV5-1 and TRBJ2-1, is as follows: KAGVTQTPRYLIKTRGQQVTLSCSPISGHRSVSWYQQTPGQGLQFLFEYFSETQRNKGNFPGRFSGRQFSNSRSEMNVSTLELGDSALYLCASSPGQGYNEQFFGPGTRLTVL.

The table lists this clone with a few counts. This rearrangement joins TRBV28 to TRBJ1-1; no reliable D call. Germline V lookup: CDR1 MDHEN, CDR2 SYDVKM. The CDR3 totals 13 residues. Trimming stripped 7 bases from V and 6 bases from J, with 15 bases between. The CDR3 DNA is TGTGCCAGCAATATTAATCAAAGCCCTGAAGCTTTCTTT. It is translated as CASNINQSPEAFF.

CDR3 sequence reads: CASSPGQRQPQHF. The CDR3 DNA follows: TGTGCCAGCAGCCCGGGACAGCGGCAGCCCCAGCATTTT. V gene TRBV7-2 combines with J gene TRBJ1-5; 7 nucleotides align to TRBD1. V lost 5 bases and J lost 7; bases outside the gene matches: 5. Germline CDR1 SGHTA, CDR2 FQGNSA. This CDR3 comprises 13 residues.